This TCR beta chain comes out of a study of T cell changes during pregnancy in multiple sclerosis. Germline assignment: CDR1 SGHTA and CDR2 FQGNSA. V lost 3 bases and J 5 bases, leaving 19 bases between the germline ends. The CDR3 spans 16 residues. Using immunoSEQ multiplex PCR, the repertoire was profiled, and TCRdb retains in-frame clones only, with some absent. The sample records just over 50,000 clones, roughly 92% being singletons. This clone was detected only once. The sequence was obtained from a female donor with multiple sclerosis, enrolled in a pregnancy study. The rearrangement uses TRBV7-2 and TRBJ1-1; tentatively, D is TRBD1 (5 bases). Source: CD4+ T cells from peripheral blood mononuclear cells, taken in the second trimester of pregnancy. The CDR3 reads CASSFLTVVEGTEAFF. In DNA, the CDR3 is TGTGCCAGCAGCTTCCTGACAGTAGTTGAAGGGACTGAAGCTTTCTTT.